The T cell receptor beta chain described here comes from a study of cytomegalovirus exposure and HLA in healthy donors. About this clone itself: Antigen unknown.

The repertoire was sequenced with immunoSEQ multiplex PCR; TCRdb's copy has only in-frame clones and lacks some. This sample has approximately 160,000 clones; around 92% occur once, and the top ten carry 10%. General study findings and limits: Researchers counted about 150 TCR beta chains as cytomegalovirus-associated. Later, an analysis found that TCR clusters from the first cohort tended to co-occur in the 90 to 150 validation repertoires. For cytomegalovirus status, the classifier reportedly gave diagnoses with high specificity and sensitivity. Among TCR sequences, most were rare, though some public TCRs appeared in many donors.

This CDR3 is 15 amino acids long. Germline CDR1 is MRHNA and CDR2 is SNTAGT. Trimming took 6 bases from V and 4 from J, leaving 16 bases between them. The sample taken for sequencing was PBMCs. The chain recombines TRBV6-4 with TRBJ1-5, with D hard to call. The receptor was derived from a woman aged 18-29 years in good health and CMV-seropositive. In nucleotides, the CDR3 is TGTGCCAGCAGCCTCGAGGCTGGATGGAATCAGCCCCAGCATTTT. Translation gives CASSLEAGWNQPQHF.